These 10 T cell receptor beta chains were all obtained from the same sample, sequenced in a study of post-analysis software for immune sequencing data. The authors incorporated unique molecular identifiers into the TCR beta cDNA libraries. TCRdb passed the PCR reads through MiXCR, listing each CDR3 protein once. Here the sample spans 750,000 to 950,000 distinct CDR3 sequences, about 50% being singletons. Their antigen targets remain unknown. The study, taken as a whole, reports: Compared with controls, patients had more of about five TRBV segments, including TRBV5-6, TRBV5-1 and TRBV20-1.

The sample taken for sequencing was blood. The origin of the receptors is a girl aged 10-17 years with multiple sclerosis.

This clonotype was picked up a small number of times. The rearrangement links TRBV20-1 to TRBJ2-5; maybe TRBD2 (6 bases). Judging by the DNA end, TRBJ2-7 fits better; the J call may be wrong. Germline V gene lookup returns CDR1 DFQATT and CDR2 SNEGSKA (reference sequence). This CDR3 spans 13 amino acids. CDR3 loop: CSAILASAYEQYF. In DNA, the CDR3 is TGCAGTGCCATCCTAGCGTCCGCATACGAGCAGTACTTC.

The V gene is TRBV6-6, the J gene TRBJ2-7; D possibly corresponds to TRBD1 (5 bases). Germline lookup yields CDR1 MNHNY and CDR2 SVGAGI (reference sequence). This CDR3 region has 16 residues. Trimming removed 6 bases at V and 2 bases at J, with 20 bases between. The CDR3: CASSHRPPGQPYEQYF. The CDR3 DNA reads TGTGCCAGCAGCCACCGACCCCCTGGACAACCCTACGAGCAGTACTTC.

The J gene is TRBJ2-3, the V gene TRBV18; D is uncertain. The CDR3 spans 15 residues. V was cut by 2 bases and J by 1 base, with 10 bases left in between. The V gene's germline CDR1 is KGHSH and CDR2 LQKENI. The CDR3 nucleotides are TGTGCCAGCTCACCAACGAGATCGGGCACAGATACGCAGTATTTT. This codes for CASSPTRSGTDTQYF. The full variable domain, with the rest looked up from reference TRBV18 and TRBJ2-3, is NAGVMQNPRHLVRRRGQEARLRCSPMKGHSHVYWYRQLPEEGLKFMVYLQKENIIDESGMPKERFSAEFPKEGPSILRIQQVVRGDSAAYFCASSPTRSGTDTQYFGPGTRLTVL.

The J gene is TRBJ2-7, the V gene TRBV7-8; D remains unclear. CDR1 and CDR2 from the germline V gene are SGHVS and FQNEAQ. Trimming cost V 1 base and J 1 base, with 14 bases left between them. The CDR3 has 16 amino acids. The CDR3: CASSLDHIGLSYEQYF. CDR3 bases: TGTGCCAGCAGCTTAGATCATATAGGGCTTTCCTACGAGCAGTACTTC.

This sequence joins TRBV12-3 or TRBV12-4 and TRBJ1-1, with D perhaps TRBD1 (5 bases). CDR3 size: 12 residues. With 7 bases removed from V and 4 bases from J, the gap between germline ends came to 10 bases. The CDR3 DNA follows: TGTGCCAGCAATCGGGGCCCCACTGAAGCTTTCTTT. It is translated as CASNRGPTEAFF.

The table lists this clonotype with a few counts. CDR3 DNA: TGTGCCAGCAGCCCTCAGGGTACCTACGAGCAGTACTTC. This codes for CASSPQGTYEQYF. V and J are TRBV7-3 and TRBJ2-7, with D perhaps matching TRBD1 (5 bases). Germline V gives CDR1 SGHTA, CDR2 FQGTGA. With 5 bases removed from V and 2 bases from J, the gap between germline ends came to 10 bases. There are 13 residues in the CDR3.

The rearrangement joins TRBV9 to TRBJ2-1; 10 bases map to TRBD1. Trimming removed 3 bases from V and 6 bases from J; junction bases left unmatched: 6. CDR3 length: 15 residues. Germline V gene sequence: CDR1 SGDLS, CDR2 YYNGEE. CDR3 protein: CASSAGQGGINEQFF. CDR3 sequence (DNA): TGTGCCAGCAGCGCCGGACAGGGGGGGATCAATGAGCAGTTCTTC.

The chain joins TRBV15 to TRBJ2-1; D unresolved. The germline V gene has CDR1 LNHNV and CDR2 YYDKDF (reference sequence). V lost 0 bases and J 5 bases, leaving 11 bases between the germline ends. This CDR3 is built from 15 residues. The CDR3 coding sequence is TGTGCCACCAGCAGAGACTTAGCCCGTGACAATGAGCAGTTCTTC. Its translation is CATSRDLARDNEQFF.

About this clonotype itself: Relative to the germline gene, one junction end is altered; a read error may explain this. The V gene is TRBV12-3 or TRBV12-4, the J gene TRBJ2-7; 10 bases map to TRBD1. The CDR3 has 14 amino acids. In nucleotides, the CDR3 is TGTGCCAGCAGTCCGGGACAGGGGTCCTACGAGCAGCACTTC. This gives the protein CASSPGQGSYEQHF.

The chain carries TRBV2 and TRBJ1-2; the D is unclear. The CDR3 spans 13 residues. Trimming removed 1 base from V and 6 bases from J, with 9 bases in between. Germline CDR1 SNHLY, CDR2 FYNNEI. The CDR3 nucleotides are TGTGCCAGCAGTGAAGGGGCGTTGAATGGCTACACCTTC. This codes for CASSEGALNGYTF.